This T cell receptor (beta chain) was observed in a study of Ad26.COV2.S vaccination and SARS-CoV-2 variants. Study-wide context: Recipients of Ad26.COV2.S got it intramuscularly, once or twice 56 days apart. Study findings and constraints: Similar non-spike TCR breadth was seen in vaccine and placebo recipients.

The treatment was: around 19 received Ad26.COV2.S at low or high dose, single or two shots; 5 received placebo; per-sample allocation not given. On day 63 after the first injection, vaccine and placebo recipients gave samples. This table comes from immunoSEQ multiplex PCR, and its TCRdb copy is limited to in-frame clones, with some not included. Among 350,000 to 450,000 clones listed, about 90% were seen once. CDR3 length: 17 amino acids. In germline, CDR1 is LNHDA, CDR2 SQIVND (reference sequence). Trimming stripped 1 base from V and 0 bases from J, with 15 bases between. The sample holds one count of this clone. Its antigen is undetermined.

The source of this sequence is a person aged 18 to 65 who received the Ad26.COV2.S COVID-19 vaccine or a placebo. The chain joins TRBV19 to TRBJ2-5; unclear D gene. Source: peripheral blood, taken in a trial of Ad26.COV2.S vaccine versus placebo. The CDR3 DNA sequence: TGTGCCAGTAGTATAGTTCTGGGCCCTAGGTACCAAGAGACCCAGTACTTC. This sequence encodes CASSIVLGPRYQETQYF.